This TCR beta chain was captured in a study of T cells in Graves' hyperthyroidism and ophthalmopathy. Regarding the study as a whole: Ophthalmopathy and stable hyperthyroidism were told apart by a 13 V-J model.

Germline CDR1 MNHEY, CDR2 SVGEGT. Trimming at V came to 5 bases and at J to 0 bases, leaving 7 bases not matched to a gene. CDR3 length equals 16 residues. There were TCR beta CDR3 regions amplified from RNA transcripts. TCR CDR3 regions were first amplified by RT-PCR with HTBI primers. TCRdb re-analysed the multiplex PCR reads in MiXCR, keeping a single row per CDR3 protein. The table lists 500,000 to 750,000 distinct CDR3 sequences, less than 20% of them singletons. Graves' hyperthyroidism without ophthalmopathy progression within 18 months was termed stable. PBMCs came from around 9.7 ml fresh peripheral blood. As regards this clonotype: Antigen unknown.

The sequencing input was blood. The rearrangement uses TRBV6-2 or TRBV6-3 and TRBJ1-5; 7 positions match TRBD1. The TCR sequence derives from a woman under 40 with Graves' hyperthyroidism. The CDR3 region has the DNA TGTGCCAGCAGTGCGAGGACAGGATTTAGCAATCAGCCCCAGCATTTT. The encoded protein is CASSARTGFSNQPQHF.